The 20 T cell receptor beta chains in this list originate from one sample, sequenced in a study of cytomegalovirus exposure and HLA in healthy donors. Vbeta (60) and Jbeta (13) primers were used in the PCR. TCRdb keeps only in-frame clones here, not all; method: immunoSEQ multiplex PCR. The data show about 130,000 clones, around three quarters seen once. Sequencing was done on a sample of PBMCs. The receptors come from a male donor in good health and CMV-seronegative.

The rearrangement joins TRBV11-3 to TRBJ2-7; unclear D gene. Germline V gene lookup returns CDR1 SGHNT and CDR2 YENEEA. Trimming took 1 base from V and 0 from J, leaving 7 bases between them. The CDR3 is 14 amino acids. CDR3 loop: CASSLGAASYEQYF. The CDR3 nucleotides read TGTGCCAGCAGCTTAGGGGCAGCCTCCTACGAGCAGTACTTC.

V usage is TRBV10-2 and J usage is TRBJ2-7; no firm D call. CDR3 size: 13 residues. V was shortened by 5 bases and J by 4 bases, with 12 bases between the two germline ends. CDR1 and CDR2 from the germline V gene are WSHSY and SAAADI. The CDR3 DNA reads TGCGCCAGCAGTCAATGGTCGGGTTACGAGCAGTACTTC. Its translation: CASSQWSGYEQYF.

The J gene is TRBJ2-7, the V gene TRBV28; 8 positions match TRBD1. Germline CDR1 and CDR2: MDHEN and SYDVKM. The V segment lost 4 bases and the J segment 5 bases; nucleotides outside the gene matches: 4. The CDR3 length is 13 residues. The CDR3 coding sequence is TGTGCCAGCAGTTCGACAGGGGACAACGAGCAGTACTTC. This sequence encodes CASSSTGDNEQYF.

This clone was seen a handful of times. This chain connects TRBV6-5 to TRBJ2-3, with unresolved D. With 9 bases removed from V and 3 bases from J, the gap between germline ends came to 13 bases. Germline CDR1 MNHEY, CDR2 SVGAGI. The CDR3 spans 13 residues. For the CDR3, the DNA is TGTGCCAGTTCCAGAACGGAGACAGATACGCAGTATTTT. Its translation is CASSRTETDTQYF.

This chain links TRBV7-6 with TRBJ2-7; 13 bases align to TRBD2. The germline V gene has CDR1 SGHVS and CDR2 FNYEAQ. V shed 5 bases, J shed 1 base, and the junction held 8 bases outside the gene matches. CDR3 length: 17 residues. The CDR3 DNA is TGTGCCAGCAGCCTTACTAGCGGGGGGGCCGGTTCCTACGAGCAGTACTTC. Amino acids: CASSLTSGGAGSYEQYF.

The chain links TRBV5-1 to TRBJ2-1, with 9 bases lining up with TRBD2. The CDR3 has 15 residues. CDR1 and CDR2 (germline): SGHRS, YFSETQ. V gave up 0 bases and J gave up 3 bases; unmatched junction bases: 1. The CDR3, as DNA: TGCGCCAGCAGCTTGGGACTAGCGGTCTACAATGAGCAGTTCTTC. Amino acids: CASSLGLAVYNEQFF.

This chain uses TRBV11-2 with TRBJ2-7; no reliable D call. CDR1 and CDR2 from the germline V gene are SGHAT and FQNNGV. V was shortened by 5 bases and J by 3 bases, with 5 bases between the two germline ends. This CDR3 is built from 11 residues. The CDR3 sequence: CASSPFYEQYF. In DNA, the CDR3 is TGTGCCAGCAGCCCCTTCTACGAGCAGTACTTC.

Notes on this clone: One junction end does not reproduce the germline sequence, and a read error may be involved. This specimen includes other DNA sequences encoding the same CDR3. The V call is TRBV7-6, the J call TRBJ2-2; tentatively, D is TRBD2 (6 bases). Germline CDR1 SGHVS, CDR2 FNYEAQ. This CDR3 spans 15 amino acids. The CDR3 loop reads CASSFGGTNTGELFF. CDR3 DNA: TGTGCCAGCAGTTTCGGCGGGACGAACACTGGGGAGCTGTTTTTT.

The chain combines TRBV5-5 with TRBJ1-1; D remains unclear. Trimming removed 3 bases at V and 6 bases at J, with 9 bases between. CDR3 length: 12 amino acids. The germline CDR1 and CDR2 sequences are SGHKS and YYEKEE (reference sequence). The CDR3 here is CASSSPGAEAFF. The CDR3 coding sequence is TGTGCCAGCAGCTCCCCCGGGGCTGAAGCTTTCTTT.

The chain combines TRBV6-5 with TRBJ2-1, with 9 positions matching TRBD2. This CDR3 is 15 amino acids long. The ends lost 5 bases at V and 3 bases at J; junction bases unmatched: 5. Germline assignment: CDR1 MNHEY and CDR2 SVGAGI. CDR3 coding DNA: TGTGCCAGCAGTAAGACTAGCGGAGACTACAATGAGCAGTTCTTC. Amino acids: CASSKTSGDYNEQFF.

The CDR3 sequence: CASSYRTGGLDTQYF. CDR3 coding DNA: TGTGCCAGCAGTTACAGGACAGGGGGGCTGGATACGCAGTATTTT. The chain couples TRBV6-5 to TRBJ2-3, with TRBD1 identical over 10 bases. This CDR3 spans 15 amino acids. The V gene end was trimmed by 2 bases and the J gene end by 6 bases; junction bases not matched to a gene: 5. Germline lookup yields CDR1 MNHEY and CDR2 SVGAGI.

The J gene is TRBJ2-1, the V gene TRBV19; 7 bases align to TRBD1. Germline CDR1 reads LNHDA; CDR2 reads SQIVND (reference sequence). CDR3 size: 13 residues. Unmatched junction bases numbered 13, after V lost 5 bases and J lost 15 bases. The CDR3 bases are TGTGCCAGTAGTCAGGGGCCTAGACAGGGAAGGTTCTTC. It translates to CASSQGPRQGRFF.

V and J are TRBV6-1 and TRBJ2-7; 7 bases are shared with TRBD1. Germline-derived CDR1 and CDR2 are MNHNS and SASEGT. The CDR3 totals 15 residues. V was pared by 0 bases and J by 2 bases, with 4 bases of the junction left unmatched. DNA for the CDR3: TGTGCCAGCAGTGAAGCCTGGCAGGGGGCCTACGAGCAGTACTTC. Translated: CASSEAWQGAYEQYF.

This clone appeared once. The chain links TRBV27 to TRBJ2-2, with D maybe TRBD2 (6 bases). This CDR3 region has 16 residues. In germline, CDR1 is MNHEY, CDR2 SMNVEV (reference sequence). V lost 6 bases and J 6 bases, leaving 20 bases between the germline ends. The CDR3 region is CASRLRPGLLPGELFF. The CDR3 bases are TGTGCCAGCAGACTCCGGCCGGGACTCCTTCCCGGGGAGCTGTTTTTT.

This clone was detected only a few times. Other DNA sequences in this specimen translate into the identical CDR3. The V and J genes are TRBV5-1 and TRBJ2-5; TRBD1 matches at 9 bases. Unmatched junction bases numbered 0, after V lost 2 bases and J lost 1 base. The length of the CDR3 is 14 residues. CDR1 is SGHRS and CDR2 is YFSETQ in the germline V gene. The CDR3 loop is CASSLQGAQETQYF. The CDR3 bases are TGCGCCAGCAGCTTACAGGGGGCCCAAGAGACCCAGTACTTC. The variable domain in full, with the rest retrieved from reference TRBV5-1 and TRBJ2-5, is KAGVTQTPRYLIKTRGQQVTLSCSPISGHRSVSWYQQTPGQGLQFLFEYFSETQRNKGNFPGRFSGRQFSNSRSEMNVSTLELGDSALYLCASSLQGAQETQYFGPGTRLLVL.

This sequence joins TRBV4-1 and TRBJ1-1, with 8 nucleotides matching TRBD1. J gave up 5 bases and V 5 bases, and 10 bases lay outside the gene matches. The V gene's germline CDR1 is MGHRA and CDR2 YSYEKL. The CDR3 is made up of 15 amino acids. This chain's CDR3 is CASSSRTGSVTEAFF. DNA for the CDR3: TGCGCCAGCAGCTCCCGGACAGGGTCGGTAACTGAAGCTTTCTTT.

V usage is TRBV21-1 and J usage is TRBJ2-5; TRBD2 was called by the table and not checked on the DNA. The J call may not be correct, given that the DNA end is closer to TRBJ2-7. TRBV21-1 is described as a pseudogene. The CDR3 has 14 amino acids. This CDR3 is CASSPCPNSYEQYF. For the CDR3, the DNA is TGTGCCAGCAGCCCCTGTCCGAACTCCTACGAGCAGTACTTC.

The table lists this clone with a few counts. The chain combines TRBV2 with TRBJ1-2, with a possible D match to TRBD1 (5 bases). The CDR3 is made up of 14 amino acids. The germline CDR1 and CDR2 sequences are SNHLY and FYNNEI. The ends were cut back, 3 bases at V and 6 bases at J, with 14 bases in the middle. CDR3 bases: TGTGCCAGCAGTGACGGTGGGGGGATGGATGGCTACACCTTC. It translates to CASSDGGGMDGYTF.

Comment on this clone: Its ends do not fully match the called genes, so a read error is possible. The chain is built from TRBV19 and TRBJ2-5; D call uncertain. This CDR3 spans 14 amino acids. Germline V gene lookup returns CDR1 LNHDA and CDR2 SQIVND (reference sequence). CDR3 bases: TGTGCCAGTAGTGTAGACCCCGGCGGAGAGACCCAGTACTTC. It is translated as CASSVDPGGETQYF.

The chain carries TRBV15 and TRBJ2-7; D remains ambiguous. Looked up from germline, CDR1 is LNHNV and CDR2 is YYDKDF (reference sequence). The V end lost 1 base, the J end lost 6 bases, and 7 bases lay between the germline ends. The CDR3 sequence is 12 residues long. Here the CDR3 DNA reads TGTGCCACCAGCAGAGCGGGTGGCGAGCAGTACTTC. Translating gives CATSRAGGEQYF.